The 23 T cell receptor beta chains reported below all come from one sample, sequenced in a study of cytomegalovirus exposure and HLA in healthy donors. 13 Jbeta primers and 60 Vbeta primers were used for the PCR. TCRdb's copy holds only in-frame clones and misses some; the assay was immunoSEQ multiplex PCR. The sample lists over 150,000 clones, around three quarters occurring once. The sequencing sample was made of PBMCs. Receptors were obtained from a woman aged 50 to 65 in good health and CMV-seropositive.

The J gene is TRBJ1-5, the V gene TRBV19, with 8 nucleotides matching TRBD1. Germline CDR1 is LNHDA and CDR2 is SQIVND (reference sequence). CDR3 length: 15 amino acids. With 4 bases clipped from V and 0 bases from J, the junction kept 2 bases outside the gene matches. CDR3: CASSKQGVSNQPQHF. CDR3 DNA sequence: TGTGCCAGTAGTAAACAGGGGGTTAGCAATCAGCCCCAGCATTTT.

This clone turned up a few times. This chain's CDR3 is CASSLARQGLRNTEAFF. CDR3 coding DNA: TGTGCCAGCAGCTTGGCCCGGCAGGGATTACGGAACACTGAAGCTTTCTTT. The chain links TRBV5-6 to TRBJ1-1; tentative D call: TRBD1 (5 bases). Per germline, CDR1 SGHDT and CDR2 YYEEEE. V gave up 0 bases and J gave up 1 base, with 16 bases separating them. The CDR3 totals 17 residues.

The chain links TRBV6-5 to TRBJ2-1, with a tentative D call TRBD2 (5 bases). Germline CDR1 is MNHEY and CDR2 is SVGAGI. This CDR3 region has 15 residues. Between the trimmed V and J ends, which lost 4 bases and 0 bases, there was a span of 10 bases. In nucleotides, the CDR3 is TGTGCCAGCAGTTCCTGGACTCGCTCCTACAATGAGCAGTTCTTC. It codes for CASSSWTRSYNEQFF.

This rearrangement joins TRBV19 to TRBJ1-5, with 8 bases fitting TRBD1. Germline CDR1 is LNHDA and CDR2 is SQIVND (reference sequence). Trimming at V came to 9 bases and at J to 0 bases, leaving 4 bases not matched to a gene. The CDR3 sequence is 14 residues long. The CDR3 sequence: CASEDRASNQPQHF. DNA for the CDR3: TGTGCCAGCGAGGACAGGGCTAGCAATCAGCCCCAGCATTTT.

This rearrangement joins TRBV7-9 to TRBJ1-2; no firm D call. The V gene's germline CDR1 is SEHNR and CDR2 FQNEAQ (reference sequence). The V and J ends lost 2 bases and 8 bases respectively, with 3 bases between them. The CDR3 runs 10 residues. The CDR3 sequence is CASSLRGYTF. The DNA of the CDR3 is TGTGCCAGCAGCTTACGGGGCTACACCTTC.

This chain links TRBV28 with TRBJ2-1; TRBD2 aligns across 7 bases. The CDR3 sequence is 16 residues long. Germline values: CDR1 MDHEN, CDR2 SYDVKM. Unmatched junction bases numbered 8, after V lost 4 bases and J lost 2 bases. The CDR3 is CASSSHSSGTYNEQFF. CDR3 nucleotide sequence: TGTGCCAGCAGTTCCCACTCCAGCGGGACCTACAATGAGCAGTTCTTC.

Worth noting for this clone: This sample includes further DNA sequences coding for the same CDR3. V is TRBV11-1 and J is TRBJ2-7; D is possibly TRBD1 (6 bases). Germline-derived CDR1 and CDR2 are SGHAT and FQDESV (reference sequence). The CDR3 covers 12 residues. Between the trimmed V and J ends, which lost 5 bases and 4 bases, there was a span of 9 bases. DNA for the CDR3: TGTGCCAGCAGCCTACAGGGTTACGAGCAGTACTTC. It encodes CASSLQGYEQYF.

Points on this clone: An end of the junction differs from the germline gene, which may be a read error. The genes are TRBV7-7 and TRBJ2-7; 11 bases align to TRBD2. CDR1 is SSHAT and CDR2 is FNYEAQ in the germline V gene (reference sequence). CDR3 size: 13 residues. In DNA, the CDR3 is TGTGCTAGCAGCTTAGCGGGAGGGGCTGGGCAGTACTTC. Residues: CASSLAGGAGQYF.

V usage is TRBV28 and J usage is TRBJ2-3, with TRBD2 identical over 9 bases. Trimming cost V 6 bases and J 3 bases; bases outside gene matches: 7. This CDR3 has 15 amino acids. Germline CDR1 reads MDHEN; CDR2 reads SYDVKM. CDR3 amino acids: CASSESGRYTDTQYF. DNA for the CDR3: TGTGCCAGCAGCGAGAGCGGGAGGTATACAGATACGCAGTATTTT.

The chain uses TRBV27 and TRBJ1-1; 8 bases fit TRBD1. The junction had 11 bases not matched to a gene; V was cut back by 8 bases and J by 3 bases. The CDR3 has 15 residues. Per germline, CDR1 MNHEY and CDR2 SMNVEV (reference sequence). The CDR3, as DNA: TGTGCCAGCGGCTCAGGGGGCGCGGGGGACACTGAAGCTTTCTTT. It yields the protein CASGSGGAGDTEAFF.

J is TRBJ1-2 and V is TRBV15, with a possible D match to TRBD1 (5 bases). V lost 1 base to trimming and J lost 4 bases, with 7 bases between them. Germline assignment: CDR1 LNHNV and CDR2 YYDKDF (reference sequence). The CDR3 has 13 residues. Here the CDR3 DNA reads TGTGCCACCAGCAGAGGACAGACCTATGGCTACACCTTC. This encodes CATSRGQTYGYTF.

CDR3 DNA sequence: TGTGCCAGCACTGGGGCTTCCCCCTGCAATGAGCAGTTCTTC. It translates to CASTGASPCNEQFF. The chain combines TRBV6-6 with TRBJ2-1; TRBD1 is a possible D gene (5 bases). There are 14 residues in the CDR3. V was pared by 7 bases and J by 6 bases, with 16 bases between. CDR1 MNHNY and CDR2 SVGAGI come from the germline V gene (reference sequence).

CDR3: CASSGGAYDTQYF. For the CDR3, the DNA is TGTGCCAGCAGCGGGGGGGCCTATGATACGCAGTATTTT. The chain links TRBV7-2 to TRBJ2-3, with D tentatively TRBD2 (7 bases). The germline V gene has CDR1 SGHTA and CDR2 FQGNSA. V was trimmed by 5 bases and J by 6 bases, leaving 12 bases between them. The CDR3 has 13 amino acids.

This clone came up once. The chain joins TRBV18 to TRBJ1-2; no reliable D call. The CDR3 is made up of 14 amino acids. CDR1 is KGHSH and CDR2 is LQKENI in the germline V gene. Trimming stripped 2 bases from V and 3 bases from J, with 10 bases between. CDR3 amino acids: CASSPSAEHYGYTF. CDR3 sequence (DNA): TGTGCCAGCTCACCATCCGCGGAGCACTATGGCTACACCTTC. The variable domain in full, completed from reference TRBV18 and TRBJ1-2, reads NAGVMQNPRHLVRRRGQEARLRCSPMKGHSHVYWYRQLPEEGLKFMVYLQKENIIDESGMPKERFSAEFPKEGPSILRIQQVVRGDSAAYFCASSPSAEHYGYTFGSGTRLTVV.

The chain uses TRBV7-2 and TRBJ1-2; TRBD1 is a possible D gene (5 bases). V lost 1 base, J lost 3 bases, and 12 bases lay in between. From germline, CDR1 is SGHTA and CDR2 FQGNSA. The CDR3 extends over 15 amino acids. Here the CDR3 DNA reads TGTGCCAGCAGCTTAGGCCAGGGCGGTCACTATGGCTACACCTTC. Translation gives CASSLGQGGHYGYTF.

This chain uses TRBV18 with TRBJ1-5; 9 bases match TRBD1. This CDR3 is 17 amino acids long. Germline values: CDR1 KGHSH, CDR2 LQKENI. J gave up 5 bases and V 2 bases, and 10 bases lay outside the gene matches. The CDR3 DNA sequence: TGTGCCAGCTCACCAACACAGGGGGCCCTAGGGGATCAGCCCCAGCATTTT. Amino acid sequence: CASSPTQGALGDQPQHF.

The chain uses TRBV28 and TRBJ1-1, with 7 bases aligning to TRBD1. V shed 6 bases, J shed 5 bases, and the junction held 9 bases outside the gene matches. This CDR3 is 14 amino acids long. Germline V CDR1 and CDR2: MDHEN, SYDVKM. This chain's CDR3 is CASRRGQQWTEAFF. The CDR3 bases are TGTGCCAGCAGGCGGGGACAGCAGTGGACTGAAGCTTTCTTT.

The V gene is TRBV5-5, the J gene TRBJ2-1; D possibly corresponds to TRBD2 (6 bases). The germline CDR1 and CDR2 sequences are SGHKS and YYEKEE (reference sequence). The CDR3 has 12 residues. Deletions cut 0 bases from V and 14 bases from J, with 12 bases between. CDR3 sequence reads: CASSLGGVMEFF. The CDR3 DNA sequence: TGTGCCAGCAGCTTGGGCGGGGTAATGGAGTTCTTC.

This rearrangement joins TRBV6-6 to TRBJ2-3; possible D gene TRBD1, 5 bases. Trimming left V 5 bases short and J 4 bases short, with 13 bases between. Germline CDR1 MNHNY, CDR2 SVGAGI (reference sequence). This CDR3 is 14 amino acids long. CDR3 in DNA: TGTGCCAGCAGTCTCCCCCCCAGGGCAGATACGCAGTATTTT. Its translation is CASSLPPRADTQYF.

CDR3 sequence: CASSLGGAPNTEAFF. CDR3 coding DNA: TGCGCCAGCAGCTTGGGGGGCGCCCCGAACACTGAAGCTTTCTTT. This chain uses TRBV5-1 with TRBJ1-1; perhaps TRBD1 as D (5 bases). The CDR3 runs 15 residues. Trimming pared 0 bases from V and 1 base from J, leaving 10 bases between. Germline values: CDR1 SGHRS, CDR2 YFSETQ.

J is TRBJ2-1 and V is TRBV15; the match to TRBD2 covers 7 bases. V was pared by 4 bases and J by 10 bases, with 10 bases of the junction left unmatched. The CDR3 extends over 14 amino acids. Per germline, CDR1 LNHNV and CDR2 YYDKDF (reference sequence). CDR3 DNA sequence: TGTGCCACCAGCAACGTGGGGAGGGGTCGGGAGCAGTTCTTC. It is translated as CATSNVGRGREQFF.

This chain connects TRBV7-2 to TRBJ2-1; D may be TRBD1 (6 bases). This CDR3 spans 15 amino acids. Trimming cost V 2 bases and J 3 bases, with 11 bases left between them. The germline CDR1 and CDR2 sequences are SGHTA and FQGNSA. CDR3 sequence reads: CASSLFRGSYNEQFF. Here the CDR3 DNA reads TGTGCCAGCAGCTTATTCAGGGGTAGCTACAATGAGCAGTTCTTC.

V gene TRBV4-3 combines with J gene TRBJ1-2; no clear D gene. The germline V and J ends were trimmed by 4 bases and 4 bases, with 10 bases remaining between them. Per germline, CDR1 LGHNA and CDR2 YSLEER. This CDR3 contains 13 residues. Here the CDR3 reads CASSPSPPYGYTF. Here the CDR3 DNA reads TGCGCCAGCAGCCCTAGCCCTCCCTATGGCTACACCTTC.